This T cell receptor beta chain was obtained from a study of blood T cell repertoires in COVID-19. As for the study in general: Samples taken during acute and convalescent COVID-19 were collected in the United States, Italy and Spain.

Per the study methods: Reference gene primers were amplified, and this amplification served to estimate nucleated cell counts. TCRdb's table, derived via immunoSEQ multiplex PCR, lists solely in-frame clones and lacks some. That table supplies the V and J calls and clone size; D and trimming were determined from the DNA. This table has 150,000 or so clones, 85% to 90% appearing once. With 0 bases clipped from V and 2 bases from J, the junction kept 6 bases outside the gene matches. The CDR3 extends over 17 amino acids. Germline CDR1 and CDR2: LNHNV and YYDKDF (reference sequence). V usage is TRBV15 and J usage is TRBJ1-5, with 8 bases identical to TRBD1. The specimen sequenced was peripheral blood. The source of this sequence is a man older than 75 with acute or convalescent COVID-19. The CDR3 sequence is CATSRDPGGRGNQPQHF. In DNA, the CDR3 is TGTGCCACCAGCAGAGATCCAGGGGGCCGGGGCAATCAGCCCCAGCATTTT.